The rows below give T cell receptor beta chains drawn from one sample of a study of long-term antiretroviral therapy in people with HIV. Data came from immunoSEQ multiplex PCR; TCRdb stores just in-frame clones and leaves some out. This sample carries roughly 44,000 clones, nearly 95% of them seen once, and the ten largest clones take 2.7%. The specimen comprised unsorted PBMCs, sampled 3.7 years after starting antiretroviral therapy. The receptors here all came from a woman aged 45-65 years with HIV. CDR3s include the opening cysteine and the closing phenylalanine or tryptophan. The order of the fields is V gene, J gene, D gene, clone size, CDR3 protein, CDR3 DNA. The D gene is left open where the match is weak. Clone size is not always given. Where it is, it says once, few, many or a class for expanded clones.

v_call: TRBV15
j_call: TRBJ2-2
d_call: .
clone_size: once
cdr3_aa: CATSSGDPNTGELFF
cdr3_nt: TGTGCCACCAGCAGCGGGGACCCGAACACCGGGGAGCTGTTTTTT

v_call: TRBV29-1
j_call: TRBJ1-2
d_call: TRBD1
clone_size: .
cdr3_aa: CSVPQGALGYTF
cdr3_nt: TGCAGCGTTCCACAGGGGGCGCTGGGCTACACCTTC

v_call: TRBV11-2
j_call: TRBJ1-1
d_call: .
clone_size: .
cdr3_aa: CASSSLMNTEAFF
cdr3_nt: TGTGCCAGCAGCTCTTTGATGAACACTGAAGCTTTCTTT

v_call: TRBV4-2
j_call: TRBJ1-5
d_call: .
clone_size: few
cdr3_aa: CASSQEPLNQPQHF
cdr3_nt: TGTGCCAGCAGCCAAGAGCCACTCAATCAGCCCCAGCATTTT

v_call: TRBV10-3
j_call: TRBJ1-1
d_call: TRBD1
clone_size: once
cdr3_aa: CAISEYLDRANTEAFF
cdr3_nt: TGTGCCATCAGTGAGTACTTAGACAGGGCCAACACTGAAGCTTTCTTT

v_call: TRBV5-1
j_call: TRBJ2-2
d_call: .
clone_size: .
cdr3_aa: CASSLEAGGNTGELFF
cdr3_nt: TGCGCCAGCAGCTTGGAGGCCGGGGGGAACACCGGGGAGCTGTTTTTT

v_call: TRBV5-6
j_call: TRBJ1-3
d_call: .
clone_size: .
cdr3_aa: CASSFVDTSSGNTIYF
cdr3_nt: TGTGCCAGCAGCTTTGTGGACACCTCCTCTGGAAACACCATATATTTT

v_call: TRBV7-3
j_call: TRBJ2-1
d_call: .
clone_size: .
cdr3_aa: CASSLFPIRPIKGNEQFF
cdr3_nt: TGTGCCAGCAGCTTATTTCCCATCCGCCCAATTAAAGGCAATGAGCAGTTCTTC

v_call: TRBV30
j_call: TRBJ2-1
d_call: TRBD2
clone_size: .
cdr3_aa: CAWSPVAGGYNEQFF
cdr3_nt: TGTGCCTGGAGCCCCGTAGCGGGGGGGTACAATGAGCAGTTCTTC

v_call: TRBV7-9
j_call: TRBJ2-2
d_call: .
clone_size: .
cdr3_aa: CASSPVSSTGELFF
cdr3_nt: TGTGCCAGCAGTCCAGTTTCGAGCACCGGGGAGCTGTTTTTT

v_call: TRBV4-3
j_call: TRBJ1-3
d_call: .
clone_size: .
cdr3_aa: CASSQDRGLGNTIYF
cdr3_nt: TGCGCCAGCAGCCAAGATCGGGGGCTTGGAAACACCATATATTTT

v_call: TRBV19
j_call: TRBJ1-5
d_call: .
clone_size: .
cdr3_aa: CASSISDQPQHF
cdr3_nt: TGTGCCAGTAGTATCTCGGATCAGCCCCAGCATTTT

v_call: TRBV5-4
j_call: TRBJ1-6
d_call: TRBD1
clone_size: .
cdr3_aa: CASSGGTGDNSPLHF
cdr3_nt: TGTGCCAGCAGCGGAGGGACAGGGGACAATTCACCCCTCCACTTT

v_call: TRBV7-9
j_call: TRBJ1-1
d_call: .
clone_size: once
cdr3_aa: CASSLIPEAFF
cdr3_nt: TGTGCCAGCAGCTTAATCCCTGAAGCTTTCTTT

v_call: TRBV4-3
j_call: TRBJ2-3
d_call: TRBD2
clone_size: few
cdr3_aa: CASSQEVAGGPDTQYF
cdr3_nt: TGCGCCAGCAGCCAAGAAGTAGCGGGGGGCCCAGATACGCAGTATTTT

v_call: TRBV29-1
j_call: TRBJ1-1
d_call: .
clone_size: .
cdr3_aa: CSVGPRYPNTEAFF
cdr3_nt: TGCAGCGTTGGCCCGCGCTACCCGAACACTGAAGCTTTCTTT

v_call: TRBV2
j_call: TRBJ2-1
d_call: .
clone_size: .
cdr3_aa: CASSGSGVQGSSYNEQFF
cdr3_nt: TGTGCCAGCAGTGGGTCCGGGGTGCAGGGGAGCTCCTACAATGAGCAGTTCTTC

v_call: TRBV27
j_call: TRBJ2-6
d_call: .
clone_size: .
cdr3_aa: CASTSTRNSGANVLTF
cdr3_nt: TGTGCCAGCACCTCAACAAGGAACTCTGGGGCCAACGTCCTGACTTTC

v_call: TRBV5-1
j_call: TRBJ1-1
d_call: .
clone_size: .
cdr3_aa: CASSYQDLDNTEAFF
cdr3_nt: TGCGCCAGCAGCTATCAGGACCTAGATAACACTGAAGCTTTCTTT

v_call: TRBV25-1
j_call: TRBJ2-5
d_call: .
clone_size: .
cdr3_aa: CASSEETQYF
cdr3_nt: TGTGCCAGCAGTGAAGAGACCCAGTACTTC

v_call: TRBV5-4
j_call: TRBJ1-1
d_call: .
clone_size: .
cdr3_aa: CASSLDANTEAFF
cdr3_nt: TGTGCCAGCAGCTTGGACGCCAACACTGAAGCTTTCTTT

v_call: TRBV2
j_call: TRBJ1-1
d_call: .
clone_size: .
cdr3_aa: CACRVVSEAFF
cdr3_nt: TGTGCCTGCCGAGTGGTTTCTGAAGCTTTCTTT

v_call: TRBV4-1
j_call: TRBJ1-2
d_call: .
clone_size: once
cdr3_aa: CASSQEWERNYGYTF
cdr3_nt: TGCGCCAGCAGCCAAGAGTGGGAGCGTAACTATGGCTACACCTTC

v_call: TRBV11-2
j_call: TRBJ1-6
d_call: .
clone_size: .
cdr3_aa: CASSLVRGYNSPLHF
cdr3_nt: TGTGCCAGCAGCTTAGTGCGGGGCTATAATTCACCCCTCCACTTT

v_call: TRBV4-3
j_call: TRBJ2-7
d_call: .
clone_size: .
cdr3_aa: CASSQDGGNEQYF
cdr3_nt: TGCGCCAGCAGCCAAGATGGGGGCAACGAGCAGTACTTC

v_call: TRBV27
j_call: TRBJ2-2
d_call: TRBD2
clone_size: .
cdr3_aa: CASISHGRGNTGELFF
cdr3_nt: TGTGCCAGCATTTCTCACGGGCGGGGGAATACCGGGGAGCTGTTTTTT

v_call: TRBV7-2
j_call: TRBJ1-1
d_call: .
clone_size: .
cdr3_aa: CASSSRGRDTEAFF
cdr3_nt: TGTGCCAGCAGCTCACGTGGAAGGGACACTGAAGCTTTCTTT

v_call: TRBV5-5
j_call: TRBJ1-2
d_call: .
clone_size: .
cdr3_aa: CASSLSGSNYGYTF
cdr3_nt: TGTGCCAGCAGCTTGTCTGGGTCGAACTATGGCTACACCTTC

v_call: TRBV7-3
j_call: TRBJ2-1
d_call: .
clone_size: .
cdr3_aa: CASSLNYNEQFF
cdr3_nt: TGTGCCAGCAGCTTAAACTACAATGAGCAGTTCTTC

v_call: TRBV7-9
j_call: TRBJ2-1
d_call: .
clone_size: .
cdr3_aa: CASSRDSPYNEQFF
cdr3_nt: TGTGCCAGCAGCCGCGACAGTCCCTACAATGAGCAGTTCTTC

v_call: TRBV15
j_call: TRBJ1-3
d_call: .
clone_size: .
cdr3_aa: CATSPTGYGNTIYF
cdr3_nt: TGTGCCACCAGTCCAACAGGGTATGGAAACACCATATATTTT

v_call: TRBV10-3
j_call: TRBJ1-1
d_call: .
clone_size: .
cdr3_aa: CAISEFRDTEAFF
cdr3_nt: TGTGCCATCAGTGAGTTCAGGGACACTGAAGCTTTCTTT

v_call: TRBV19
j_call: TRBJ2-5
d_call: .
clone_size: .
cdr3_aa: CASSPRGWYQETQYF
cdr3_nt: TGTGCCAGTAGTCCACGGGGCTGGTACCAAGAGACCCAGTACTTC

v_call: TRBV16
j_call: TRBJ1-2
d_call: .
clone_size: few
cdr3_aa: CASSEKGSSVSLRGYTF
cdr3_nt: TGTGCCAGCAGCGAAAAGGGGAGTAGCGTTAGTCTCCGCGGCTACACCTTC

v_call: TRBV7-7
j_call: TRBJ2-1
d_call: .
clone_size: few
cdr3_aa: CASSLEGPNEQFF
cdr3_nt: TGTGCTAGCAGCTTAGAAGGGCCAAATGAGCAGTTCTTC

v_call: TRBV4-1
j_call: TRBJ1-1
d_call: TRBD1
clone_size: .
cdr3_aa: CASSQTGTGVTEAFF
cdr3_nt: TGCGCCAGCAGCCAAACCGGGACAGGAGTCACTGAAGCTTTCTTT

v_call: TRBV7-2
j_call: TRBJ1-2
d_call: TRBD1
clone_size: .
cdr3_aa: CASSAQGASYYGYTF
cdr3_nt: TGTGCCAGCAGCGCACAGGGGGCGAGTTACTATGGCTACACCTTC

v_call: TRBV4-3
j_call: TRBJ1-5
d_call: .
clone_size: .
cdr3_aa: CASSQDLQVPQHF
cdr3_nt: TGCGCCAGCAGCCAAGATCTTCAGGTCCCCCAGCATTTT

v_call: TRBV19
j_call: TRBJ2-7
d_call: TRBD1
clone_size: .
cdr3_aa: CASEGQGAYEQYF
cdr3_nt: TGTGCCAGTGAGGGACAGGGGGCCTACGAGCAGTACTTC

v_call: TRBV7-9
j_call: TRBJ2-1
d_call: TRBD2
clone_size: .
cdr3_aa: CASSLSGGPHEQFF
cdr3_nt: TGTGCCAGCAGCCTATCGGGGGGGCCTCATGAGCAGTTCTTC

v_call: TRBV20-1
j_call: TRBJ1-2
d_call: .
clone_size: .
cdr3_aa: CSASYGYTF
cdr3_nt: TGCAGTGCCAGCTATGGCTACACCTTC

v_call: TRBV6-4
j_call: TRBJ2-3
d_call: TRBD2
clone_size: .
cdr3_aa: CASSDSGTSPSFF
cdr3_nt: TGTGCCAGCAGTGACTCGGGGACTAGCCCAAGCTTTTTT

v_call: TRBV7-8
j_call: TRBJ2-7
d_call: TRBD1
clone_size: .
cdr3_aa: CASTRQGSSYEQYF
cdr3_nt: TGTGCCAGCACACGACAGGGCTCATCCTACGAGCAGTACTTC

v_call: TRBV5-1
j_call: TRBJ2-1
d_call: TRBD2
clone_size: .
cdr3_aa: CASSPGGAGIEQFF
cdr3_nt: TGCGCCAGCAGCCCCGGGGGGGCCGGGATTGAGCAGTTCTTC

v_call: TRBV4-1
j_call: TRBJ1-2
d_call: .
clone_size: once
cdr3_aa: CASSQGRDIYGYTF
cdr3_nt: TGCGCCAGCAGCCAAGGCCGGGACATCTATGGCTACACCTTC

v_call: TRBV5-1
j_call: TRBJ1-6
d_call: .
clone_size: .
cdr3_aa: CASSEGNNSPLHF
cdr3_nt: TGCGCCAGCAGTGAGGGGAATAATTCACCCCTCCACTTT

v_call: TRBV7-6
j_call: TRBJ2-3
d_call: TRBD2
clone_size: .
cdr3_aa: CASSLPLAGGLDTQYF
cdr3_nt: TGTGCCAGCAGCTTACCACTAGCGGGGGGGCTAGATACGCAGTATTTT

v_call: TRBV9
j_call: TRBJ2-3
d_call: .
clone_size: .
cdr3_aa: CASSHGSDTDTQYF
cdr3_nt: TGTGCCAGCAGCCACGGGTCAGACACAGATACGCAGTATTTT

v_call: TRBV7-2
j_call: TRBJ2-1
d_call: .
clone_size: .
cdr3_aa: CASSAHRDADTYNEQFF
cdr3_nt: TGTGCCAGCAGCGCTCACAGGGACGCCGATACCTACAATGAGCAGTTCTTC

v_call: TRBV2
j_call: TRBJ2-2
d_call: TRBD2
clone_size: once
cdr3_aa: CASSLIRAGTTGELFF
cdr3_nt: TGTGCCAGCAGTCTGATTCGAGCGGGGACCACCGGGGAGCTGTTTTTT

v_call: TRBV5-1
j_call: TRBJ1-4
d_call: .
clone_size: once
cdr3_aa: CASSQDGATNEKLFF
cdr3_nt: TGCGCCAGCAGCCAAGACGGCGCAACTAATGAAAAACTGTTTTTT

v_call: TRBV5-4
j_call: TRBJ2-7
d_call: TRBD1
clone_size: .
cdr3_aa: CASSPGQGSSEQYF
cdr3_nt: TGTGCCAGCAGCCCGGGACAGGGATCTTCCGAGCAGTACTTC

v_call: TRBV4-1
j_call: TRBJ1-1
d_call: .
clone_size: .
cdr3_aa: CASSQFDSMNTEAFF
cdr3_nt: TGCGCCAGCAGCCAATTCGACAGCATGAACACTGAAGCTTTCTTT

v_call: TRBV11-2
j_call: TRBJ2-7
d_call: .
clone_size: once
cdr3_aa: CASSSSGGLYEQYF
cdr3_nt: TGTGCCAGCAGCTCCTCGGGGGGCCTCTACGAGCAGTACTTC

v_call: TRBV30
j_call: TRBJ1-2
d_call: .
clone_size: once
cdr3_aa: CAWSVLRRGDGYTF
cdr3_nt: TGTGCCTGGAGTGTACTAAGGAGGGGTGATGGCTACACCTTC